The present T cell receptor (beta chain) was sequenced within a study of Ad26.COV2.S vaccination and SARS-CoV-2 variants. Study results and limitations: Spike-specific TCR breadth was greater after Ad26.COV2.S than placebo. Analyses that measured TCR breadth and depth may have underestimated total T cell responses.

Worth noting for this clone: Its antigen remains unidentified.

The sample's treatment: some 20 received Ad26.COV2.S at low or high dose, single or two shots; 5 received placebo; per-sample allocation not given. Day 63 after the first injection of vaccine or placebo was the sampling time. Here immunoSEQ multiplex PCR was the method, and the copy in TCRdb shows in-frame clones only, minus some. The data show fewer than 400,000 clones, about 85% seen once. Sequencing used peripheral blood, obtained in a trial of Ad26.COV2.S vaccine versus placebo. This receptor was identified in a person aged 18-60 years who received the Ad26.COV2.S COVID-19 vaccine or a placebo.

The CDR3 DNA reads as TGCGCCAGCAGCAAACAGGGTCCCGATTCACCCCTCCACTTT. Its translation is CASSKQGPDSPLHF. The rearrangement links TRBV5-1 to TRBJ1-6, with D possibly matching TRBD1 (6 bases). The V gene lost 4 bases and the J gene lost 8 bases, with 13 bases spanning the gap. This CDR3 has 14 amino acids. From germline, CDR1 is SGHRS and CDR2 YFSETQ.